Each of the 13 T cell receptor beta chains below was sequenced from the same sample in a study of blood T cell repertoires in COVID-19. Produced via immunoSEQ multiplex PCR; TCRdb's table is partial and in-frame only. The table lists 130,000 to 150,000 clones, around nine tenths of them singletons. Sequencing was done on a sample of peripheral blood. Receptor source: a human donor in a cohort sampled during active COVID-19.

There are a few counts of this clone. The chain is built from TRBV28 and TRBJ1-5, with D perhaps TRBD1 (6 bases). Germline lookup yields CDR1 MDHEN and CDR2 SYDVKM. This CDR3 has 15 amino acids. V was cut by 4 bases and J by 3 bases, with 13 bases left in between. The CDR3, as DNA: TGTGCCAGCAGTTACAGGGACGGAACCAATCAGCCCCAGCATTTT. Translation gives CASSYRDGTNQPQHF. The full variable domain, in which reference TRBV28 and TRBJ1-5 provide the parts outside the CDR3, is DVKVTQSSRYLVKRTGEKVFLECVQDMDHENMFWYRQDPGLGLRLIYFSYDVKMKEKGDIPEGYSVSREKKERFSLILESASTNQTSMYLCASSYRDGTNQPQHFGDGTRLSIL.

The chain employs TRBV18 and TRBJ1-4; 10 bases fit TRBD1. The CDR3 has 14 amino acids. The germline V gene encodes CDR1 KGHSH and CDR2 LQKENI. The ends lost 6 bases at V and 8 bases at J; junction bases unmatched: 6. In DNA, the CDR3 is TGTGCCAGCTCCCCTGGACAGGGGGGGGAAAAACTGTTTTTT. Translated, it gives CASSPGQGGEKLFF.

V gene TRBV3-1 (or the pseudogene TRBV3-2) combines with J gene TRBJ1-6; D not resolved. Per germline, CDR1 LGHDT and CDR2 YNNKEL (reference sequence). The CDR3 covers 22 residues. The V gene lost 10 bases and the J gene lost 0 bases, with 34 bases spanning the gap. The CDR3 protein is CAKLCARLLPIFEGSYNSPLHF. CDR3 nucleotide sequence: TGTGCCAAATTGTGTGCCAGACTTCTTCCGATATTCGAGGGCTCCTATAATTCACCCCTCCACTTT.

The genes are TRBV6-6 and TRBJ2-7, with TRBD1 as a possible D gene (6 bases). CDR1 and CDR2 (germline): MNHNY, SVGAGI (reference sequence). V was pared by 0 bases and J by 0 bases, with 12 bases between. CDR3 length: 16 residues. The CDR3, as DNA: TGTGCCAGCAGTTACTCCGCAGGGGCCGACTCCTACGAGCAGTACTTC. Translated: CASSYSAGADSYEQYF.

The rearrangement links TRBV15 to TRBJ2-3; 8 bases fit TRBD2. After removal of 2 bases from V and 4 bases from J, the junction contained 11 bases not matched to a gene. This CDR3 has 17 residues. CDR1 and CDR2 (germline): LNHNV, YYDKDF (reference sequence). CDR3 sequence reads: CATSRKYGGLEPDTQYF. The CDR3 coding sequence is TGTGCCACCAGCAGAAAGTACGGGGGACTAGAGCCAGATACGCAGTATTTT.

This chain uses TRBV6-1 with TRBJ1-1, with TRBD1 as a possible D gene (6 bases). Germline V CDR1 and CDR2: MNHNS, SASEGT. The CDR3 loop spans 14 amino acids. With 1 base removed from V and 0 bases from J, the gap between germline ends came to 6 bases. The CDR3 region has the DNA TGTGCCAGCAGTGAAGACAGGGTGAACACTGAAGCTTTCTTT. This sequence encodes CASSEDRVNTEAFF.

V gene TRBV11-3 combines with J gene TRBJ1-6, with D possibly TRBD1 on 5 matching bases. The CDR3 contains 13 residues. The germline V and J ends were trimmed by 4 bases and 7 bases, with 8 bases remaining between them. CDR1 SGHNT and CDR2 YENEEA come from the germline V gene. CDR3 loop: CASSSDSNSPLHF. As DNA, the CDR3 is TGTGCCAGCAGCTCCGACAGCAATTCACCCCTCCACTTT.

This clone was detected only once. The CDR3 loop reads CASSPERYGYTF. The CDR3, as DNA: TGTGCCAGTAGTCCCGAGCGGTATGGCTACACCTTC. V is TRBV19 and J is TRBJ1-2; D not certain. The CDR3 is 12 amino acids. In germline, CDR1 is LNHDA, CDR2 SQIVND (reference sequence). V shed 5 bases and J shed 5 bases, with 9 bases lying between them. Full variable domain (rest looked up from reference TRBV19 and TRBJ1-2): DGGITQSPKYLFRKEGQNVTLSCEQNLNHDAMYWYRQDPGQGLRLIYYSQIVNDFQKGDIAEGYSVSREKKESFPLTVTSAQKNPTAFYLCASSPERYGYTFGSGTRLTVV.

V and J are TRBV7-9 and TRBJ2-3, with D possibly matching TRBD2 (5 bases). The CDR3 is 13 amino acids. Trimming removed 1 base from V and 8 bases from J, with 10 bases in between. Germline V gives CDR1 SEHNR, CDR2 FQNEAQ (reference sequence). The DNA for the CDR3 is TGTGCCAGCAGCTTAGTCGGGGTTCGTACGCAGTATTTT. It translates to CASSLVGVRTQYF.

CDR3 DNA: TGTGCCAGCAGCAATCGGGAATGTCGGACTTTCTCCTATAATTCACCCCTCCACTTT. It yields the protein CASSNRECRTFSYNSPLHF. The J gene is TRBJ1-6, the V gene TRBV21-1. TRBV21-1 is deemed a pseudogene. The CDR3 extends over 19 amino acids.

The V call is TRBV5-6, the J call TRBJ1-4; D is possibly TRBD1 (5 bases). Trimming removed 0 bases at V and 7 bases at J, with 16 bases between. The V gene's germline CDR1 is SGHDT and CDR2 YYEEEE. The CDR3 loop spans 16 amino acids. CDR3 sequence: CASSLVWKGPIEKLFF. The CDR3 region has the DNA TGTGCCAGCAGCTTGGTCTGGAAGGGGCCGATTGAAAAACTGTTTTTT.

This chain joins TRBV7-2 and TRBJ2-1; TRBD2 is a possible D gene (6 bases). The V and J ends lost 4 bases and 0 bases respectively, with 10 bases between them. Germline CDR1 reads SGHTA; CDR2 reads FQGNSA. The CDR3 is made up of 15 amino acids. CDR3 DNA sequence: TGTGCCAGCAGCTGGAGGGGTGGCTCCTACAATGAGCAGTTCTTC. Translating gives CASSWRGGSYNEQFF.

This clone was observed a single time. CDR3 DNA sequence: TGTGCCAGCAGTTTGCCGCAGGGGGTGGGAGAGACCCAGTACTTC. This gives the protein CASSLPQGVGETQYF. The V and J genes are TRBV28 and TRBJ2-5; 7 bases are a match to TRBD1. The CDR3 is 15 residues long. The junction had 8 bases not matched to a gene; V was cut back by 3 bases and J by 4 bases. CDR1 is MDHEN, CDR2 SYDVKM, per germline.